This is a list of T cell receptor beta chains from one sample in a study of shared clonotypes between healthy human individuals. The repertoire was sequenced with immunoSEQ multiplex PCR; TCRdb's copy has only in-frame clones and lacks some. This table has about 2 million clones, around 96% appearing once. Sequencing used naive CD8+ T cells sorted from blood. All receptors derive from a young man in good health. The CDR3 runs from the conserved cysteine through the conserved F or W. Each record gives: clone size, D gene, J gene, V gene, CDR3 DNA, CDR3 protein. A D gene is named only where the DNA matches it firmly. Part of the rows lack a size; the others show once, few, many or a class for expanded clones.

clone size: NA; D gene: NA; J gene: TRBJ2-5; V gene: TRBV6-5; CDR3 DNA: TGTGCCAGCAGTCATCTACAGGGAAACCAAGAGACCCAGTACTTC; CDR3 protein: CASSHLQGNQETQYF
clone size: NA; D gene: NA; J gene: TRBJ2-7; V gene: TRBV4-1; CDR3 DNA: TGCGCCAGCAGCCTACAGGCGCAGGGCGACGAGCAGTACTTC; CDR3 protein: CASSLQAQGDEQYF
clone size: once; D gene: NA; J gene: TRBJ2-2; V gene: TRBV2; CDR3 DNA: TGTGCCAGCAGTGGGACCGGGGAGCTGTTTTTT; CDR3 protein: CASSGTGELFF
clone size: NA; D gene: NA; J gene: TRBJ1-3; V gene: TRBV10-3; CDR3 DNA: TGTGCCATCATGAAAACCCAGGGCTCTGGAAACACCATATATTTT; CDR3 protein: CAIMKTQGSGNTIYF
clone size: NA; D gene: TRBD2; J gene: TRBJ2-1; V gene: TRBV4-3; CDR3 DNA: TGCGCCAGCAGCCAAGAAGCCCTGGGCGGGAGCTCCTACAATGAGCAGTTCTTC; CDR3 protein: CASSQEALGGSSYNEQFF
clone size: NA; D gene: TRBD2; J gene: TRBJ2-3; V gene: TRBV11-2; CDR3 DNA: TGTGCCAGCAGCCCCCCTGGGGGGGCAGATACGCAGTATTTT; CDR3 protein: CASSPPGGADTQYF
clone size: NA; D gene: NA; J gene: TRBJ2-7; V gene: TRBV5-6; CDR3 DNA: TGTGCCAGCAGCTTTCCCTCACGCGGCTCCTACGAGCAGTACTTC; CDR3 protein: CASSFPSRGSYEQYF
clone size: NA; D gene: NA; J gene: TRBJ2-3; V gene: TRBV7-6; CDR3 DNA: TGTGCCAGCAGCTTAGAGGCGGGGATCACAGATACGCAGTATTTT; CDR3 protein: CASSLEAGITDTQYF
clone size: NA; D gene: NA; J gene: TRBJ2-5; V gene: TRBV28; CDR3 DNA: TGTGCCAGCAGTTCGGCGTTTACGCGCCCCCAAGAGACCCAGTACTTC; CDR3 protein: CASSSAFTRPQETQYF
clone size: NA; D gene: TRBD1; J gene: TRBJ2-7; V gene: TRBV6-6; CDR3 DNA: TGTGCCAGCGGATCACCGGGACAGGGGGTTCTCGAGCAGTACTTC; CDR3 protein: CASGSPGQGVLEQYF
clone size: once; D gene: NA; J gene: TRBJ1-1; V gene: TRBV5-6; CDR3 DNA: TGTGCCAGCAGCTTGGGAGGAAGGTCAGAAGCTTTCTTT; CDR3 protein: CASSLGGRSEAFF
clone size: NA; D gene: NA; J gene: TRBJ1-5; V gene: TRBV4-1; CDR3 DNA: TGCGCCAGCAGCCAAGCTGACGGCAATCAGCCCCAGCATTTT; CDR3 protein: CASSQADGNQPQHF
clone size: NA; D gene: NA; J gene: TRBJ1-1; V gene: TRBV5-4; CDR3 DNA: TGTGCCAGCAGCTTTAGGGGGGCTCACACTGAAGCTTTCTTT; CDR3 protein: CASSFRGAHTEAFF
clone size: NA; D gene: TRBD1; J gene: TRBJ2-7; V gene: TRBV30; CDR3 DNA: TGTGCCTGGAGCGAGGACAGGGGGGACTACGAGCAGTACTTC; CDR3 protein: CAWSEDRGDYEQYF
clone size: NA; D gene: TRBD2; J gene: TRBJ2-7; V gene: TRBV4-1; CDR3 DNA: TGCGCCAGCAGCCCAATCGGCGACACTGCGGGACTAGCGAAACCCTACGAGCAGTACTTC; CDR3 protein: CASSPIGDTAGLAKPYEQYF
clone size: once; D gene: TRBD2; J gene: TRBJ2-3; V gene: TRBV9; CDR3 DNA: TGTGCCAGCAGCCAAAGGACTAGCGGGACCAGCACAGATACGCAGTATTTT; CDR3 protein: CASSQRTSGTSTDTQYF
clone size: once; D gene: NA; J gene: TRBJ1-1; V gene: TRBV7-9; CDR3 DNA: TGTGCCAGCAGCTTTCTCTCCGGGATAGGACTAAACACTGAAGCTTTCTTT; CDR3 protein: CASSFLSGIGLNTEAFF
clone size: NA; D gene: TRBD2; J gene: TRBJ2-7; V gene: TRBV5-4; CDR3 DNA: TGTGCCAGCAGTGAGCGGGGGGGAACCTACGAGCAGTACTTC; CDR3 protein: CASSERGGTYEQYF
clone size: NA; D gene: NA; J gene: TRBJ2-1; V gene: TRBV11-2; CDR3 DNA: TGTGCCAGCAGCTTAGATCGAGCCTTATTCCATGAGCAGTTCTTC; CDR3 protein: CASSLDRALFHEQFF
clone size: NA; D gene: TRBD1; J gene: TRBJ1-2; V gene: TRBV27; CDR3 DNA: TGTGCCAGCAGTTTTTCCGAAAGGCAGGGGGCAGTTGGCTACACCTTC; CDR3 protein: CASSFSERQGAVGYTF
clone size: NA; D gene: NA; J gene: TRBJ2-6; V gene: TRBV19; CDR3 DNA: TGTGCCAGTAGACCGGACTCTGGGGCCAACGTCCTGACTTTC; CDR3 protein: CASRPDSGANVLTF
clone size: NA; D gene: NA; J gene: TRBJ2-1; V gene: TRBV5-1; CDR3 DNA: TGCGCCAGCAGCTTGGCCAACGCGGAGCAGTTCTTC; CDR3 protein: CASSLANAEQFF
clone size: NA; D gene: NA; J gene: TRBJ1-2; V gene: TRBV6-5; CDR3 DNA: TGTGCCAGCAGTTACTCGCTCGGGGGCTATGGCTACACCTTC; CDR3 protein: CASSYSLGGYGYTF
clone size: few; D gene: NA; J gene: TRBJ2-2; V gene: TRBV2; CDR3 DNA: TGTGCCAGCAGTGGAGGACCCGGGGAGCTGTTTTTT; CDR3 protein: CASSGGPGELFF
clone size: NA; D gene: TRBD1; J gene: TRBJ1-1; V gene: TRBV6-4; CDR3 DNA: TGTGCCAGCAGGCCACAGGGGTGGGACACTGAAGCTTTCTTT; CDR3 protein: CASRPQGWDTEAFF
clone size: NA; D gene: NA; J gene: TRBJ2-1; V gene: TRBV7-3; CDR3 DNA: TGTGCCAGCAGCGCCCTACCGGGTTCCTACCGGCTCTTC; CDR3 protein: CASSALPGSYRLF
clone size: few; D gene: TRBD2; J gene: TRBJ2-7; V gene: TRBV6-1; CDR3 DNA: TGTGCCAGCAGCGCCTGGACTAGCGCTCTCTACGAGCAGTACTTC; CDR3 protein: CASSAWTSALYEQYF
clone size: NA; D gene: NA; J gene: TRBJ2-1; V gene: TRBV29-1; CDR3 DNA: TGCAGCGCCTCACCCGGGACTCTCCTAAATGAGCAGTTCTTC; CDR3 protein: CSASPGTLLNEQFF
clone size: NA; D gene: TRBD1; J gene: TRBJ1-1; V gene: TRBV19; CDR3 DNA: TGTGCCAGTAGTAGAGACAGGGAGGGTAACACTGAAGCTTTCTTT; CDR3 protein: CASSRDREGNTEAFF
clone size: NA; D gene: NA; J gene: TRBJ2-7; V gene: TRBV6-1; CDR3 DNA: TGTGCCAGCAGTGAAGGTAGTGCCTACGAGCAGTACTTC; CDR3 protein: CASSEGSAYEQYF
clone size: NA; D gene: TRBD1; J gene: TRBJ1-1; V gene: TRBV6-5; CDR3 DNA: TGTGCCAGCACCGCGACAGGGAAGGATTTCTTT; CDR3 protein: CASTATGKDFF
clone size: few; D gene: NA; J gene: TRBJ2-2; V gene: TRBV6-5; CDR3 DNA: TGTGCCAGCAGTTACGGCCTCAACACCGGGGAGCTGTTTTTT; CDR3 protein: CASSYGLNTGELFF
clone size: NA; D gene: NA; J gene: TRBJ1-3; V gene: TRBV28; CDR3 DNA: TGTGCCAGCAGCCCGGTTGGGGGCTCTGGAAACACCATATATTTT; CDR3 protein: CASSPVGGSGNTIYF
clone size: NA; D gene: NA; J gene: TRBJ1-2; V gene: TRBV5-8; CDR3 DNA: TGTGCCAGCAGCTTGCGACGGGATGGCTACACCTTC; CDR3 protein: CASSLRRDGYTF
clone size: NA; D gene: NA; J gene: TRBJ2-7; V gene: TRBV9; CDR3 DNA: TGTGCCAGCAGCGTCGACAGGAGAGACTACGAGCAGTACTTC; CDR3 protein: CASSVDRRDYEQYF
clone size: NA; D gene: NA; J gene: TRBJ2-5; V gene: TRBV19; CDR3 DNA: TGTGCCAGCGGGGCCCGGGAGCACCGAGAGACCCAGTACTTC; CDR3 protein: CASGAREHRETQYF
clone size: NA; D gene: TRBD2; J gene: TRBJ2-3; V gene: TRBV27; CDR3 DNA: TGTGCCAGCCGGGTAGCGGGAGGGGACGGGACGCAGTATTTT; CDR3 protein: CASRVAGGDGTQYF
clone size: NA; D gene: NA; J gene: TRBJ1-2; V gene: TRBV2; CDR3 DNA: TGTGCCAGCAGTGAAAGGGCAGAAGGAGACAGGTTAAGGCGCTATGGCTACACCTTC; CDR3 protein: CASSERAEGDRLRRYGYTF
clone size: NA; D gene: TRBD1; J gene: TRBJ2-7; V gene: TRBV23-1; CDR3 DNA: TGCGCCAGCAGTCAATCGAAGGGACAGGGGTTCGCCGAGCAGTACTTC; CDR3 protein: CASSQSKGQGFAEQYF
clone size: NA; D gene: TRBD1; J gene: TRBJ2-7; V gene: TRBV29-1; CDR3 DNA: TGCAGCGTTCGGGACAGTTATACCTACGAGCAGTACTTC; CDR3 protein: CSVRDSYTYEQYF